This TCR beta chain was sequenced in a study of regulatory T cells in long-lasting Graves disease. This clonotype has a handful of counts. Indicated time point: persistent/refractory GD, antithyroid drugs over 5 years with positive TRAb. Extracted RNA from PBMCs served as the source of the TCR library. The CDR3 contains 16 residues. With 3 bases removed from V and 1 base from J, the gap between germline ends came to 12 bases. CDR1 is LGHDT, CDR2 YNNKEL, per germline (reference sequence). The TCR beta library used iRepertoire HTBI primers with Arm-PCR amplification of CDR3. One entry per CDR3 protein results from TCRdb running MiXCR on the multiplex PCR reads. This sample has under 450,000 distinct CDR3 sequences, with about 23% found just once.

V usage is TRBV3-1 and J usage is TRBJ1-4; D gene ambiguous. The source is a woman aged 40 to 49 with Graves disease. The specimen comprised peripheral blood mononuclear cells (PBMCs), sampled when the disease was refractory, from a patient treated with antithyroid drugs. The CDR3 loop is CASSHLTTVTNEKLFF. CDR3 sequence (DNA): TGTGCCAGCAGCCATCTGACGACCGTAACTAATGAAAAACTGTTTTTT.